Shown below are 32 T cell receptor beta chains from a single sample sequenced in a study of OX40 agonist ivuxolimab in advanced cancers. Method: immunoSEQ multiplex PCR; TCRdb's copy keeps in-frame clones and lacks some. The sample contains more than 100,000 clones, approximately 94% of which appear only once. The sequencing here drew on CD4+ or CD8+ T cells sorted from blood, taken in a trial of the OX40 agonist ivuxolimab. Receptors originate from an adult with an advanced solid tumor such as melanoma, head and neck, liver or kidney cancer.

The gene calls are TRBV21-1 and TRBJ1-6. TRBV21-1 is deemed a pseudogene. The CDR3 loop spans 11 amino acids. The CDR3 DNA reads as TGTGCCAGCAGCAGTACCTCACCCCTCCACTTT. Translated, it gives CASSSTSPLHF.

The rearrangement joins TRBV7-2 to TRBJ1-2; 7 nucleotides align to TRBD1. Germline V lookup: CDR1 SGHTA, CDR2 FQGNSA. The CDR3 is made up of 14 amino acids. J lost 3 bases, V lost 4 bases, and 5 bases had no gene match. CDR3 in DNA: TGTGCCAGCAGCTCCCAGGGACAGTACTATGGCTACACCTTC. It is translated as CASSSQGQYYGYTF.

In this sample, this clone turned up a few times. V gene TRBV2 combines with J gene TRBJ2-4; 7 bases fit TRBD1. V lost 6 bases and J lost 8; bases outside the gene matches: 7. This CDR3 has 13 amino acids. Germline CDR1 and CDR2: SNHLY and FYNNEI. The CDR3 spells CASRRGPKDIQYF. The CDR3, as DNA: TGTGCCAGCAGAAGGGGGCCCAAGGACATTCAGTACTTC.

The genes are TRBV28 and TRBJ1-2; perhaps TRBD1 as D (6 bases). The CDR3 consists of 18 residues. Germline V gives CDR1 MDHEN, CDR2 SYDVKM. V lost 9 bases to trimming and J lost 2 bases, with 28 bases between them. In nucleotides, the CDR3 is TGTGCCAGACCACGAGAAAGACAGGAACGAGCCAGGAACTATGGCTACACCTTC. It specifies CARPRERQERARNYGYTF.

The rearrangement links TRBV7-5 to TRBJ1-2; whether TRBD1, the table's D call, matches the DNA was not checked. TRBV7-5 is marked as a pseudogene. The CDR3 totals 13 residues. The CDR3 DNA reads as TGTGCCAGCGGCAGGGGGCATGAGGATGGCTACACCTTC. Protein product: CASGRGHEDGYTF.

V usage is TRBV5-5 and J usage is TRBJ1-2; 11 bases are shared with TRBD1. CDR3 length: 16 residues. Germline V gene data show CDR1 as SGHKS and CDR2 as YYEKEE (reference sequence). Trimming took 3 bases from V and 5 from J; bases not matched to a gene: 9. The CDR3 protein is CASSSRGDRGKYGYTF. Here the CDR3 DNA reads TGTGCCAGCAGCTCGCGTGGGGACAGGGGGAAATATGGCTACACCTTC.

The chain carries TRBV5-4 and TRBJ1-1; TRBD1 matches at 8 bases. This CDR3 is 15 amino acids long. The V and J ends lost 1 base and 5 bases, in that order; junction bases with no gene match: 7. Germline loops: CDR1 SGHNT, CDR2 YYREEE (reference sequence). CDR3 bases: TGTGCCAGCAGCTTGAATTCCAGGGGGCGTACTGAAGCTTTCTTT. Its protein product is CASSLNSRGRTEAFF.

Turning to this clone: One end of the junction does not line up with germline, which may come from a read error. Other DNA sequences in this specimen translate into the identical CDR3. Here the CDR3 reads CASSPFENEKLFF. The CDR3 bases are TGCGCCAGCTCACCATTTGAAAATGAAAAACTGTTTTTT. This chain connects TRBV18 to TRBJ1-4; no clear D. The CDR3 runs 13 residues. Germline-derived CDR1 and CDR2 are KGHSH and LQKENI.

In the case of this clone: In the same sample, other DNA sequences code for this CDR3. CDR3 nucleotide sequence: TGTGCCAGCAGTGAACCGGGACAGGGGGCGTTTGAAGCTTTCTTT. Translating gives CASSEPGQGAFEAFF. The chain has TRBV25-1 and TRBJ1-1; 12 nucleotides line up with TRBD1. Per the germline V gene, CDR1 is MGHDK and CDR2 is SYGVNS. V gave up 2 bases and J gave up 7 bases; unmatched junction bases: 5. The CDR3 length is 15 residues. Combining the CDR3 with reference TRBV25-1 and TRBJ1-1 gives the whole variable domain EADIYQTPRYLVIGTGKKITLECSQTMGHDKMYWYQQDPGMELHLIHYSYGVNSTEKGDLSSESTVSRIRTEHFPLTLESARPSHTSQYLCASSEPGQGAFEAFFGQGTRLTVV.

The V gene is TRBV5-1, the J gene TRBJ1-2, with TRBD1 as a possible D gene (5 bases). Looked up from germline, CDR1 is SGHRS and CDR2 is YFSETQ. This CDR3 is built from 14 residues. V gave up 0 bases and J gave up 7 bases, with 13 bases separating them. CDR3 nucleotide sequence: TGCGCCAGCAGCTTGGATACGGTCGGGGCTGGCTACACCTTC. It encodes CASSLDTVGAGYTF.

This rearrangement joins TRBV7-9 to TRBJ1-1, with D possibly matching TRBD1 (6 bases). Germline assignment: CDR1 SEHNR and CDR2 FQNEAQ (reference sequence). Trimming shortened V by 2 bases and J by 2 bases, and 12 bases separated the two germline ends. The CDR3 loop spans 15 amino acids. The CDR3 nucleotides are TGTGCCAGCAGCTTATATGCAGGGGTCAACACTGAAGCTTTCTTT. The encoded protein is CASSLYAGVNTEAFF.

This chain links TRBV5-6 with TRBJ1-1; D remains unclear. CDR3 size: 13 residues. Per germline, CDR1 SGHDT and CDR2 YYEEEE. Between the trimmed V and J ends, which lost 3 bases and 3 bases, there was a span of 9 bases. This CDR3 is CASSYQTYTEAFF. The CDR3 DNA reads as TGTGCCAGCAGCTATCAAACGTACACTGAAGCTTTCTTT. Using reference TRBV5-6 and TRBJ1-1 for the parts outside the CDR3, the full variable domain is DAGVTQSPTHLIKTRGQQVTLRCSPKSGHDTVSWYQQALGQGPQFIFQYYEEEERQRGNFPDRFSGHQFPNYSSELNVNALLLGDSALYLCASSYQTYTEAFFGQGTRLTVV.

With respect to this clone: The junction departs from the called germline gene at one end, perhaps through a read error. The chain employs TRBV6-6 and TRBJ1-4; TRBD1 agrees at 7 bases. The CDR3 spans 15 residues. CDR1 and CDR2 from the germline V gene are MNHNY and SVGAGI (reference sequence). The CDR3 here is CASSYSQGTTEKLFF. The CDR3 DNA sequence: TGTGCCAGCAGTTATTCACAGGGGACTACTGAAAAACTGTTTTTT.

The rearrangement joins TRBV28 to TRBJ1-5; weak D call: TRBD1 (6 bases). Germline lookup yields CDR1 MDHEN and CDR2 SYDVKM. This CDR3 region has 15 residues. Trimming shortened V by 2 bases and J by 1 base, and 9 bases separated the two germline ends. The CDR3 region has the DNA TGTGCCAGCAGTTTAGGGGGGGCCAGCAATCAGCCCCAGCATTTT. This sequence encodes CASSLGGASNQPQHF. The full variable domain, its missing parts supplied by reference TRBV28 and TRBJ1-5, is DVKVTQSSRYLVKRTGEKVFLECVQDMDHENMFWYRQDPGLGLRLIYFSYDVKMKEKGDIPEGYSVSREKKERFSLILESASTNQTSMYLCASSLGGASNQPQHFGDGTRLSIL.

This chain links TRBV2 with TRBJ1-4; possibly TRBD1 for D (5 bases). V was cut by 7 bases and J by 0 bases, with 18 bases left in between. The CDR3 contains 17 residues. CDR1 and CDR2 from the germline V gene are SNHLY and FYNNEI. CDR3 bases: TGTGCCAGCACCCCTTTCGGCAGGGCCGCAACTAATGAAAAACTGTTTTTT. Residues: CASTPFGRAATNEKLFF.

V gene TRBV7-2 combines with J gene TRBJ1-1; D is possibly TRBD1 (6 bases). Germline CDR1 SGHTA, CDR2 FQGNSA. Trimming cost V 5 bases and J 1 base, with 14 bases left between them. The CDR3 has 15 amino acids. This CDR3 reads CASSPRGGKNTEAFF. The CDR3 DNA is TGTGCCAGCAGCCCCCGAGGGGGGAAGAACACTGAAGCTTTCTTT.

V gene TRBV9 combines with J gene TRBJ2-2; 10 nucleotides agree with TRBD2. The ends lost 4 bases at V and 3 bases at J; junction bases unmatched: 6. Germline V lookup: CDR1 SGDLS, CDR2 YYNGEE. CDR3 length: 16 residues. The CDR3 spells CASSPGSGGYTGELFF. As DNA, the CDR3 is TGTGCCAGCAGCCCCGGTAGCGGGGGGTACACCGGGGAGCTGTTTTTT.

A note on this clone: Other nucleotide sequences from this sample produce the same CDR3. This chain uses TRBV7-3 with TRBJ2-3, with D unresolved. The CDR3 has 13 residues. Germline V gene sequence: CDR1 SGHTA, CDR2 FQGTGA. V was trimmed by 2 bases and J by 0 bases, leaving 3 bases between them. As DNA, the CDR3 is TGTGCCAGCAGCTTAGGGAGCACAGATACGCAGTATTTT. Translation: CASSLGSTDTQYF. Combining the CDR3 with reference TRBV7-3 and TRBJ2-3 gives the whole variable domain GAGVSQTPSNKVTEKGKYVELRCDPISGHTALYWYRQSLGQGPEFLIYFQGTGAADDSGLPNDRFFAVRPEGSVSTLKIQRTERGDSAVYLCASSLGSTDTQYFGPGTRLTVL.

The rearrangement links TRBV29-1 to TRBJ2-7; possibly TRBD1 for D (6 bases). This CDR3 spans 11 amino acids. Trimming shortened V by 4 bases and J by 5 bases, and 9 bases separated the two germline ends. CDR1 and CDR2 (germline): SQVTM, ANQGSEA. In DNA form, the CDR3 reads TGCAGCGTTGGGAACAGGGACGAGCAGTACTTC. Residues: CSVGNRDEQYF.

The J gene is TRBJ2-3, the V gene TRBV16; 9 bases agree with TRBD1. Germline CDR1 and CDR2: KGHSY and FQNENV. V dropped 2 bases and J dropped 4; count of bases not matched to a gene: 1. This CDR3 comprises 14 residues. As DNA, the CDR3 is TGTGCCAGCAGCCAAGACAGGGGGGCAGATACGCAGTATTTT. It yields the protein CASSQDRGADTQYF. Full variable domain (rest looked up from reference TRBV16 and TRBJ2-3): GEEVAQTPKHLVRGEGQKAKLYCAPIKGHSYVFWYQQVLKNEFKFLISFQNENVFDETGMPKERFSAKCLPNSPCSLEIQATKLEDSAVYFCASSQDRGADTQYFGPGTRLTVL.

The chain couples TRBV6-5 to TRBJ2-7; the D is unclear. Trimming left V 8 bases short and J 0 bases short, with 11 bases between. This CDR3 is built from 13 residues. Germline loops: CDR1 MNHEY, CDR2 SVGAGI. CDR3 nucleotide sequence: TGTGCCAGCTCTGATAGGAGCTCCTACGAGCAGTACTTC. Protein sequence: CASSDRSSYEQYF.

The chain employs TRBV7-2 and TRBJ1-2; tentative D call: TRBD1 (5 bases). This CDR3 has 15 amino acids. Germline lookup yields CDR1 SGHTA and CDR2 FQGNSA. V lost 5 bases to trimming and J lost 3 bases, with 16 bases between them. The CDR3 is CASSDKGPGDYGYTF. The CDR3 DNA is TGTGCCAGCAGCGATAAAGGGCCGGGGGACTATGGCTACACCTTC. Full variable domain (remainder filled in from reference TRBV7-2 and TRBJ1-2): GAGVSQSPSNKVTEKGKDVELRCDPISGHTALYWYRQSLGQGLEFLIYFQGNSAPDKSGLPSDRFSAERTGGSVSTLTIQRTQQEDSAVYLCASSDKGPGDYGYTFGSGTRLTVV.

Written as DNA, the CDR3 is TGTGCCAGCAGCTTGGAAAGGGTATCGCCCCAGCATTTT. Residues: CASSLERVSPQHF. V gene TRBV7-2 combines with J gene TRBJ1-5; D call uncertain. From germline, CDR1 is SGHTA and CDR2 FQGNSA. The CDR3 length is 13 residues. V was clipped by 3 bases and J by 9 bases, with 12 bases between them.

The chain links TRBV28 to TRBJ1-2; the match to TRBD1 covers 8 bases. CDR1 is MDHEN, CDR2 SYDVKM, per germline. J was trimmed by 4 bases and V by 5 bases; bases with no gene match: 9. This CDR3 has 15 amino acids. The CDR3 reads CASSTLGQEFYGYTF. In nucleotides, the CDR3 is TGTGCCAGCAGTACCCTGGGACAGGAATTCTATGGCTACACCTTC.

This chain joins TRBV12-5 and TRBJ1-5, with 8 bases lining up with TRBD1. Trimming removed 2 bases from V and 9 bases from J; junction bases left unmatched: 9. The CDR3 totals 15 residues. Germline CDR1 is LGHNT and CDR2 is FRNRAP. CDR3 DNA: TGTGCTAGTGGTTTGAATCAGGGGGCGGGAGTGCCCCAGCATTTT. Translated, it gives CASGLNQGAGVPQHF.

This chain links TRBV7-2 with TRBJ1-2, with 8 bases that match TRBD1. Germline CDR1 reads SGHTA; CDR2 reads FQGNSA. The CDR3 loop spans 14 amino acids. Unmatched junction bases numbered 8, after V lost 4 bases and J lost 7 bases. DNA of the CDR3: TGTGCCAGCAGCTACGACAGGGGAAGCGGTGGCTACACCTTC. It translates to CASSYDRGSGGYTF.

The chain has TRBV4-2 and TRBJ1-4, with D uncertain. Trimming took 4 bases from V and 1 from J, leaving 10 bases between them. Looked up from germline, CDR1 is LGHNA and CDR2 is YNFKEQ. The CDR3 sequence is 15 residues long. The CDR3 spells CASSPRAVTNEKLFF. DNA for the CDR3: TGTGCCAGCAGCCCGAGGGCGGTAACTAATGAAAAACTGTTTTTT.

Points on this clone: Other DNA sequences in the sample encode the same CDR3. J is TRBJ1-1 and V is TRBV5-1; 8 nucleotides match TRBD1. Germline V gives CDR1 SGHRS, CDR2 YFSETQ. V lost 4 bases and J lost 3; bases outside the gene matches: 2. CDR3 size: 13 residues. CDR3 residues: CASSVQGDTEAFF. Here the CDR3 DNA reads TGCGCCAGCAGCGTACAGGGGGACACTGAAGCTTTCTTT.

This clone was recorded a few times. The CDR3 region is CASSLVGPDTQYF. The DNA for the CDR3 is TGTGCCAGCAGCTTAGTCGGGCCAGATACGCAGTATTTT. This chain joins TRBV7-2 and TRBJ2-3, with D unresolved. The CDR3 loop spans 13 amino acids. Between the trimmed V and J ends, which lost 1 base and 4 bases, there was a span of 6 bases. The germline gives CDR1 SGHTA, CDR2 FQGNSA.

This chain links TRBV11-2 with TRBJ2-5, with D possibly TRBD2 on 5 matching bases. The CDR3 has 13 residues. V lost 3 bases and J 1 base, leaving 6 bases between the germline ends. Germline V gene data show CDR1 as SGHAT and CDR2 as FQNNGV. The CDR3 here is CASSFGIQETQYF. The CDR3 region has the DNA TGTGCCAGCAGCTTCGGGATCCAAGAGACCCAGTACTTC. The variable domain in full, completed from reference TRBV11-2 and TRBJ2-5, reads EAGVAQSPRYKIIEKRQSVAFWCNPISGHATLYWYQQILGQGPKLLIQFQNNGVVDDSQLPKDRFSAERLKGVDSTLKIQPAKLEDSAVYLCASSFGIQETQYFGPGTRLLVL.

This rearrangement joins TRBV6-6 to TRBJ1-2, with 8 bases aligning to TRBD1. Germline assignment: CDR1 MNHNY and CDR2 SVGAGI (reference sequence). The J segment lost 7 bases and the V segment lost 6 bases, leaving 7 bases of the junction unmatched. The CDR3 is made up of 13 amino acids. The CDR3 DNA reads as TGTGCCAGCAGCCAGGACAGGGACGCTGGCTACACCTTC. It codes for CASSQDRDAGYTF.

This chain joins TRBV11-2 and TRBJ2-1, with TRBD2 identical over 10 bases. The CDR3 consists of 16 residues. CDR1 SGHAT and CDR2 FQNNGV come from the germline V gene. After removal of 1 base from V and 1 base from J, the junction contained 1 base not matched to a gene. Here the CDR3 DNA reads TGTGCCAGCAGCTTAGGTAGCGGGGGGTCCTACAATGAGCAGTTCTTC. Translating it yields CASSLGSGGSYNEQFF. Full variable domain (rest looked up from reference TRBV11-2 and TRBJ2-1): EAGVAQSPRYKIIEKRQSVAFWCNPISGHATLYWYQQILGQGPKLLIQFQNNGVVDDSQLPKDRFSAERLKGVDSTLKIQPAKLEDSAVYLCASSLGSGGSYNEQFFGPGTRLTVL.